The TCR beta chain under discussion was sequenced for a study of identical twins. This clonotype was found many times. The antigen is not known. J was trimmed by 4 bases and V by 5 bases; bases with no gene match: 8. Germline V gene lookup returns CDR1 SGHVS and CDR2 FQNEAQ. There are 16 residues in the CDR3. Points from the study as a whole: Abundant beta clonotypes from cord blood bore fewer insertions; memory repertoires lacked this pattern.

TCRdb analysed the 5' RACE reads with MiXCR anew, one entry per CDR3 protein. The data contain approximately 230,000 distinct CDR3 sequences, 6.5% of them singletons. These data were likewise used in another study, on T cells expressing NK-cell markers.

V gene TRBV7-8 combines with J gene TRBJ2-1; TRBD2 matches 10 bases. The clonotype was recovered from a woman younger than 30 in good health. Sequenced sample: CD8+ T cells sorted from blood. CDR3 nucleotide sequence: TGTGCCAGCAGCCCAGGAAGCGGGGGGGGATACAATGAGCAGTTCTTC. Its translation: CASSPGSGGGYNEQFF.